Below, 30 T cell receptor beta chains from the same sample are listed, as sequenced in a study of long-term antiretroviral therapy in people with HIV. The authors ran the immunoSEQ assay, v3.0, at survey level. Profiling relied on immunoSEQ multiplex PCR, and the TCRdb table lists in-frame clones only, not all of them. The top ten clones hold 3% to 3.5% of a sample with roughly 28,000 clones, 85% to 95% of them seen once. Specimen: unsorted PBMCs, collected 5.3 years after starting antiretroviral therapy. These receptors all come from a man in his fifties or sixties with HIV.

The chain links TRBV30 to TRBJ2-1; D not resolved. The CDR3 covers 12 residues. CDR1 is GTSNPN and CDR2 is SVGIG in the germline V gene (reference sequence). With 4 bases removed from V and 6 bases from J, the gap between germline ends came to 10 bases. CDR3 coding DNA: TGTGCCTGGAATCACGGCGTCAATGAGCAGTTCTTC. Translation gives CAWNHGVNEQFF.

J is TRBJ2-4 and V is TRBV27; 8 nucleotides match TRBD1. J lost 3 bases, V lost 4 bases, and 11 bases had no gene match. This CDR3 comprises 17 residues. Per the germline V gene, CDR1 is MNHEY and CDR2 is SMNVEV (reference sequence). The CDR3 bases are TGTGCCAGCAGTTCCGCGGACAGGGTGAGAGGCAAAAACATTCAGTACTTC. This sequence encodes CASSSADRVRGKNIQYF.

This clone appeared a single time. This chain links TRBV5-1 with TRBJ2-2; D is ambiguous. Germline CDR1 reads SGHRS; CDR2 reads YFSETQ. The CDR3 runs 10 residues. Trimming left V 4 bases short and J 6 bases short, with 1 base between. The CDR3 DNA follows: TGCGCCAGCAGCCCCGGGGAGCTGTTTTTT. It translates to CASSPGELFF.

The chain carries TRBV5-6 and TRBJ2-7; 9 positions match TRBD1. V lost 7 bases to trimming and J lost 1 base; unmatched junction nucleotides: 6. The CDR3 contains 14 residues. In germline, CDR1 is SGHDT, CDR2 YYEEEE. CDR3 DNA: TGTGCCAGCTCTCCGGGACAGGGATCCTACGAGCAGTACTTC. Protein product: CASSPGQGSYEQYF.

The genes are TRBV5-4 and TRBJ2-7; 10 bases are a match to TRBD1. Trimming removed 0 bases from V and 6 bases from J; junction bases left unmatched: 3. Germline V gene lookup returns CDR1 SGHNT and CDR2 YYREEE (reference sequence). This CDR3 is built from 14 residues. This CDR3 reads CASSLGQGASEQYF. The CDR3 DNA is TGTGCCAGCAGCTTGGGACAGGGGGCATCCGAGCAGTACTTC. The variable domain in full, with the rest retrieved from reference TRBV5-4 and TRBJ2-7, is ETGVTQSPTHLIKTRGQQVTLRCSSQSGHNTVSWYQQALGQGPQFIFQYYREEENGRGNFPPRFSGLQFPNYSSELNVNALELDDSALYLCASSLGQGASEQYFGPGTRLTVT.

The chain combines TRBV11-2 with TRBJ2-1; D call uncertain. The CDR3 runs to 14 residues. The germline gives CDR1 SGHAT, CDR2 FQNNGV. Trimming left V 5 bases short and J 10 bases short, with 18 bases between. The CDR3 sequence: CASSPRAQVEEQFF. The CDR3 DNA sequence: TGTGCCAGCAGCCCTAGGGCCCAGGTGGAGGAGCAGTTCTTC.

This sequence joins TRBV9 and TRBJ2-4; maybe TRBD2 (6 bases). V lost 2 bases, J lost 6 bases, and 9 bases lay in between. This CDR3 is 13 amino acids long. The germline CDR1 and CDR2 sequences are SGDLS and YYNGEE. The CDR3 protein is CASSVGGINIQYF. CDR3 DNA: TGTGCCAGCAGCGTTGGCGGGATAAACATTCAGTACTTC.

The chain is built from TRBV18 and TRBJ1-2, with D maybe TRBD1 (5 bases). This CDR3 region has 16 residues. Looked up from germline, CDR1 is KGHSH and CDR2 is LQKENI. The V end lost 3 bases, the J end lost 4 bases, and 18 bases lay between the germline ends. CDR3 sequence (DNA): TGTGCCAGCTCACCGGGATTAGGGACGGTATCCTATGGCTACACCTTC. Its translation: CASSPGLGTVSYGYTF.

DNA of the CDR3: TGTGCCAGCAGCGTTGGGCAGGGAGATGGCTACACCTTC. Its protein product is CASSVGQGDGYTF. The V and J genes are TRBV7-2 and TRBJ1-2; D may be TRBD1 (5 bases). V was pared by 5 bases and J by 6 bases, with 13 bases between. Germline V gene data show CDR1 as SGHTA and CDR2 as FQGNSA. This CDR3 is 13 amino acids long.

This rearrangement joins TRBV6-1 to TRBJ2-7, with unresolved D. V was trimmed by 8 bases and J by 2 bases, leaving 4 bases between them. CDR1 is MNHNS and CDR2 is SASEGT in the germline V gene. The CDR3 is made up of 10 amino acids. The CDR3 DNA reads TGTGCCAGCGGTACCTACGAGCAGTACTTC. Translated, it gives CASGTYEQYF.

The chain has TRBV2 and TRBJ2-7; D may match TRBD1 or TRBD2 (5 bases each). The CDR3 is 11 residues long. Trimming left V 3 bases short and J 6 bases short, with 6 bases between. Germline V lookup: CDR1 SNHLY, CDR2 FYNNEI. The CDR3 protein is CASSEGVEQYF. The CDR3 region has the DNA TGTGCCAGCAGTGAGGGGGTCGAGCAGTACTTC.

The J gene is TRBJ2-7, the V gene TRBV7-8; the D is unclear. Germline CDR1 reads SGHVS; CDR2 reads FQNEAQ. Trimming took off 3 bases at V and 5 bases at J, with 8 bases between the two ends. This CDR3 region has 12 residues. The CDR3 DNA reads TGTGCCAGCAGCTTTTTTGGGGACGAGCAGTACTTC. It specifies CASSFFGDEQYF.

V usage is TRBV15 and J usage is TRBJ2-4; D is perhaps TRBD1 (6 bases). The germline V gene has CDR1 LNHNV and CDR2 YYDKDF (reference sequence). The germline V and J ends were trimmed by 3 bases and 0 bases, with 18 bases remaining between them. This CDR3 region has 18 residues. CDR3 bases: TGTGCCACCAGCAGCCCGGATGGGGGCAACCTAGCCAAAAACATTCAGTACTTC. Its translation is CATSSPDGGNLAKNIQYF.

The chain is built from TRBV7-9 and TRBJ1-1, with 7 bases lining up with TRBD1. The J segment lost 1 base and the V segment lost 5 bases, leaving 10 bases of the junction unmatched. The CDR3 spans 16 residues. Germline V gives CDR1 SEHNR, CDR2 FQNEAQ (reference sequence). CDR3: CASSTPSGTANTEAFF. For the CDR3, the DNA is TGTGCCAGCAGCACACCCAGTGGGACAGCGAACACTGAAGCTTTCTTT.

V and J are TRBV19 and TRBJ1-6; D is undetermined. Germline CDR1 LNHDA, CDR2 SQIVND (reference sequence). The CDR3 runs to 16 residues. Trimming took 4 bases from V and 3 from J, leaving 13 bases between them. The CDR3 region is CASSTGRVGYNSPLHF. In DNA form, the CDR3 reads TGTGCCAGTAGTACCGGTCGAGTTGGCTATAATTCACCCCTCCACTTT.

This sequence joins TRBV7-6 and TRBJ2-1; D may be TRBD2 (6 bases). Germline values: CDR1 SGHVS, CDR2 FNYEAQ. The CDR3 spans 12 residues. V dropped 1 base and J dropped 10 bases, with 8 bases sitting between them. Written as DNA, the CDR3 is TGTGCCAGCAGCTTAGTGGGGGGAGAGCAGTTCTTC. Translated, it gives CASSLVGGEQFF.

The CDR3, as DNA: TGTGCCAGCAGTGAACTAGCGGGGGGTATCACAGATACGCAGTATTTT. Protein product: CASSELAGGITDTQYF. The chain is built from TRBV2 and TRBJ2-3, with 11 bases identical to TRBD2. The CDR3 length is 16 residues. In germline, CDR1 is SNHLY, CDR2 FYNNEI. Germline trimming cut 2 bases from V and 2 bases from J; bases unmatched to any gene: 3.

The chain combines TRBV7-6 with TRBJ1-2; 8 bases fit TRBD1. V gave up 5 bases and J gave up 7 bases; unmatched junction bases: 15. The CDR3 is made up of 16 amino acids. CDR1 and CDR2 from the germline V gene are SGHVS and FNYEAQ. The CDR3, as DNA: TGTGCCAGCAGCCCTACTCGGGTCCAGGGGGCAGGTGGCTACACCTTC. This encodes CASSPTRVQGAGGYTF.

This clone was seen only once. This chain links TRBV7-8 with TRBJ1-1; D is uncertain. The germline CDR1 and CDR2 sequences are SGHVS and FQNEAQ. This CDR3 has 14 residues. Trimming left V 4 bases short and J 4 bases short, with 13 bases between. The CDR3 spells CASSSYTTRTEAFF. The CDR3 DNA follows: TGTGCCAGCAGCTCCTATACTACTCGCACTGAAGCTTTCTTT.

V is TRBV7-2 and J is TRBJ2-7; the match to TRBD2 covers 10 bases. The CDR3 length is 13 residues. Unmatched junction bases numbered 3, after V lost 5 bases and J lost 5 bases. Looked up from germline, CDR1 is SGHTA and CDR2 is FQGNSA. This CDR3 is CASSILAGNEQYF. The DNA of the CDR3 is TGTGCCAGCAGCATACTAGCGGGGAACGAGCAGTACTTC.

This chain joins TRBV11-2 and TRBJ2-7, with TRBD1 identical over 8 bases. The CDR3 consists of 18 residues. V dropped 5 bases and J dropped 2; count of bases not matched to a gene: 17. CDR1 SGHAT and CDR2 FQNNGV come from the germline V gene. CDR3 sequence: CASSNKGTGLATPYEQYF. The CDR3 nucleotides read TGTGCCAGCAGCAATAAAGGGACAGGCCTTGCCACACCCTACGAGCAGTACTTC.

The V and J genes are TRBV23-1 and TRBJ1-2; a weak D match, TRBD1 (6 bases). TRBV23-1 is an open reading frame whose function is uncertain. The V end lost 7 bases, the J end lost 6 bases, and 15 bases lay between the germline ends. The CDR3 runs to 13 residues. CDR3 in DNA: TGCGCCAGCACGCCTACAGAGGGGGATGGCTACACCTTC. Its translation: CASTPTEGDGYTF.

The CDR3 here is CASSGSGLSNQPQHF. The CDR3 bases are TGTGCCAGCAGTGGTTCGGGCCTTAGCAATCAGCCCCAGCATTTT. J is TRBJ1-5 and V is TRBV27; no clear D gene. The germline CDR1 and CDR2 sequences are MNHEY and SMNVEV (reference sequence). The CDR3 totals 15 residues. V lost 5 bases to trimming and J lost 0 bases, with 11 bases between them.

V usage is TRBV5-1 and J usage is TRBJ1-2; tentatively, D is TRBD1 (6 bases). The CDR3 consists of 14 residues. The germline V gene has CDR1 SGHRS and CDR2 YFSETQ. Trimming shortened V by 0 bases and J by 4 bases, and 10 bases separated the two germline ends. The CDR3 DNA reads TGCGCCAGCAGCTTGGGACAGGAAGGCTATGGCTACACCTTC. Residues: CASSLGQEGYGYTF.

The CDR3 loop is CASSLAIDPAYGYTF. The CDR3 DNA reads TGCGCCAGCAGCTTGGCCATTGACCCGGCCTATGGCTACACCTTC. The V call is TRBV5-1, the J call TRBJ1-2; D remains unclear. CDR1 SGHRS and CDR2 YFSETQ come from the germline V gene. V was clipped by 0 bases and J by 4 bases, with 13 bases between them. The CDR3 is made up of 15 amino acids.

The chain employs TRBV6-1 and TRBJ1-1, with D perhaps matching TRBD1 (5 bases). Germline loops: CDR1 MNHNS, CDR2 SASEGT. The V gene lost 4 bases and the J gene lost 0 bases, with 12 bases spanning the gap. The CDR3 is 15 amino acids. This chain's CDR3 is CASSARDRLNTEAFF. CDR3 nucleotide sequence: TGTGCCAGCAGTGCCCGCGACAGACTGAACACTGAAGCTTTCTTT.

This chain links TRBV15 with TRBJ1-1, with 9 bases matching TRBD1. Trimming at V came to 7 bases and at J to 5 bases, leaving 5 bases not matched to a gene. The CDR3 is 13 residues long. CDR1 LNHNV and CDR2 YYDKDF come from the germline V gene (reference sequence). The CDR3 here is CATTRTGVTEAFF. The CDR3, as DNA: TGTGCCACCACCCGGACAGGGGTAACTGAAGCTTTCTTT.

This chain connects TRBV5-1 to TRBJ2-7; 8 bases are a match to TRBD1. V lost 4 bases to trimming and J lost 5 bases; unmatched junction nucleotides: 2. The CDR3 spans 12 residues. CDR1 is SGHRS and CDR2 is YFSETQ in the germline V gene. In nucleotides, the CDR3 is TGCGCCAGCAGCCAGACAGGGGACGAGCAGTACTTC. Amino acid sequence: CASSQTGDEQYF.

The V call is TRBV2, the J call TRBJ1-5, with 8 nucleotides matching TRBD1. CDR3 length: 16 amino acids. Germline values: CDR1 SNHLY, CDR2 FYNNEI. Germline trimming cut 5 bases from V and 0 bases from J; bases unmatched to any gene: 6. The CDR3 bases are TGTGCCAGCAGTCCCACAGGGGGTTATAGCAATCAGCCCCAGCATTTT. It specifies CASSPTGGYSNQPQHF.

This clone was picked up one time. The V gene is TRBV5-1, the J gene TRBJ1-5; 7 nucleotides agree with TRBD1. CDR1 SGHRS and CDR2 YFSETQ come from the germline V gene. J gave up 1 base and V 1 base, and 2 bases lay outside the gene matches. There are 15 residues in the CDR3. Here the CDR3 reads CASSLTGVSNQPQHF. The CDR3 bases are TGCGCCAGCAGCTTGACAGGGGTGAGCAATCAGCCCCAGCATTTT. Looking up the rest from reference TRBV5-1 and TRBJ1-5 gives the full variable domain: KAGVTQTPRYLIKTRGQQVTLSCSPISGHRSVSWYQQTPGQGLQFLFEYFSETQRNKGNFPGRFSGRQFSNSRSEMNVSTLELGDSALYLCASSLTGVSNQPQHFGDGTRLSIL.